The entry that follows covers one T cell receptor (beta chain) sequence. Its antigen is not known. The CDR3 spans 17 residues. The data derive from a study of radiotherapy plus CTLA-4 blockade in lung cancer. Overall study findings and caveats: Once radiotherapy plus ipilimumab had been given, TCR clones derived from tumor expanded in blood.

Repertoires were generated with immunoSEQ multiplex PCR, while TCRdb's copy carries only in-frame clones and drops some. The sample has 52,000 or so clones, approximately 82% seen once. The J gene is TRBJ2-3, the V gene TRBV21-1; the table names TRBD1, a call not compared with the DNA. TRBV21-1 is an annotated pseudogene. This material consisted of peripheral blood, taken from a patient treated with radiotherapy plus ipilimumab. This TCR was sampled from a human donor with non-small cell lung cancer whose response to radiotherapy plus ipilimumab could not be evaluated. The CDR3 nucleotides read TGTGCCAGCAGCAAAAAATCTCGGACAGGGGTCACAGATACGCAGTATTTT. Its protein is CASSKKSRTGVTDTQYF.